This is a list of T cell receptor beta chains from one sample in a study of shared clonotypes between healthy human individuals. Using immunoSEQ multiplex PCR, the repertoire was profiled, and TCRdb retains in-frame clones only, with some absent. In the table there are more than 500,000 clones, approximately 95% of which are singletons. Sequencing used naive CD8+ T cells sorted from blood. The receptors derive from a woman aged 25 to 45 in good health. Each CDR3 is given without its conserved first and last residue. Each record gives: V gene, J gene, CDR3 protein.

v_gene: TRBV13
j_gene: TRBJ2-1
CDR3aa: ASSSRAGWANEQF

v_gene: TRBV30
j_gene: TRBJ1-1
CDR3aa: AWSVGTGLNTEAF

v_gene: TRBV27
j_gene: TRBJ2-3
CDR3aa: ASTRGDTQY

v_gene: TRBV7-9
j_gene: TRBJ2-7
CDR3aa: ASSTLDSYEQY

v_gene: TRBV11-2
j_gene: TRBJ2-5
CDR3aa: ASRVAGQETQY

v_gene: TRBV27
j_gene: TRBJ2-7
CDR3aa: ASSPGRTYYEQY

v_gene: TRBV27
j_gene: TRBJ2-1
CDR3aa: ASSPDRSSYNEQF

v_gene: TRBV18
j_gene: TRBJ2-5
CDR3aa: ASSPLGVRLAGRLETQY

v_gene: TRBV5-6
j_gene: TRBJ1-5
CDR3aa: ASSSQDYSNQPQH

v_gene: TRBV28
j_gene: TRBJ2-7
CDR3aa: ASLPLGQNYEQY

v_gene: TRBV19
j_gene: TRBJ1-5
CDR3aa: ATPLWGGNQPQH

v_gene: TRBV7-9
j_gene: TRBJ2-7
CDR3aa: ASSLALGVQY

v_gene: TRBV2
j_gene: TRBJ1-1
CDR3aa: ASSEGQGGTEAF

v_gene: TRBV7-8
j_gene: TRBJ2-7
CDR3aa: ASSLGGRTYEQY

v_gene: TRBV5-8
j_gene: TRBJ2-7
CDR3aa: ASSLGTATPYEQY

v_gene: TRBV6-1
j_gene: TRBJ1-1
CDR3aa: ASSEGREYTEAF

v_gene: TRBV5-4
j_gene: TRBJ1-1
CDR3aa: ASSLGGFEAF

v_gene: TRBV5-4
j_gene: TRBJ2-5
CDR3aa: ASSPGPRGTQY

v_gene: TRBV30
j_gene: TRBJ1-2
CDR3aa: AWSAWDSNYGYT

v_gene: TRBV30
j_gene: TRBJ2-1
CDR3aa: AWSDVDEQF